Below, one T cell receptor (beta chain) is given with its context. The sample comes from a study of response to subunit inactivated influenza vaccine. The length of the CDR3 is 15 residues. Germline CDR1 is SQVTM and CDR2 is ANQGSEA. V lost 5 bases and J lost 1, with 16 bases in between. TCRdb used MiXCR to reprocess the RT-PCR reads, holding one entry per CDR3 protein. This repertoire shows approximately 700,000 distinct CDR3 sequences, over 11% found once; its top ten account for around 7%. The TCR sequence derives from a man between 45 and 60 years old who received an inactivated influenza vaccine. The V call is TRBV29-1, the J call TRBJ2-3; a possible D gene is TRBD1 (6 bases). The input for sequencing was PBMCs from blood, taken approximately 15 days before vaccination. CDR3 loop: CSVQTGMKGTDTQYF. In DNA form, the CDR3 reads TGCAGCGTTCAAACAGGGATGAAGGGCACAGATACGCAGTATTTT.